This paragraph reports one T cell receptor (beta chain). This clone was observed a few times. Its antigen is not yet known. Base-call qualities are not available, and no considerably larger clone is one nucleotide away. This entry comes from a study of beta chain features in type 1 diabetes listed by TCRdb under 2018. About the study as a whole: Mean age, gender distribution, total cell number and subset yield were not different between patients and healthy donors. A total of 90 million to 140 million sorted cells were examined across all samples, and RNA yield correlated strongly with the number of cells per subset. The study compared the TCRB repertoires of sorted circulating CD4+ T cell subsets in recently diagnosed type 1 diabetes patients with those in matched healthy donors. Whereas all 30 or so donors provided naive and central memory subsets, regulatory and stem cell-like memory subsets were isolated from just 8 patients and about 8 healthy donors.

The entire amount of isolated RNA was reverse transcribed using the High Capacity cDNA Reverse Transcription Kit, so the sequenced TCRB transcripts were expressed ones. Deep immunoSEQ sequencing was applied to naive, central memory and regulatory T cell samples, giving an average of approximately 4 million total reads per sample. Sorted cells were lysed in RLT buffer and RNA was extracted with DNase-treated RNeasy Micro or Mini kits, depending on cell number. Each cell subset was processed separately to prevent cross-contamination, with patient and healthy donor samples processed together. TCRB sequences were amplified from cDNA with the immunoSEQ multiplex PCR, producing 87-bp fragments spanning the CDR3 region. Sequencing of the amplicons was performed on the Illumina HiSeq platform. Processing in the source paper ran as follows. PCR bias was computationally corrected using synthetic template baselines, reads within Hamming distance 2 were collapsed, and singletons that could not be merged were discarded. Reads were aligned against IMGT to assign V, D and J genes, CDR3 length and insertions or deletions at six rearrangement sites. Within each subset, clonotype counts were normalized to the number of sorted cells before true diversity and Gini coefficients were calculated with the tcR R package. Repertoire sharing was quantified using the overlap coefficient calculated on TCRB nucleotide sequences. As a proxy for the pre-selection repertoire, out-of-frame TCRB sequences from naive cells were analyzed. TCRdb obtained this table from immuneACCESS and retained in-frame rearrangements with V and J assigned. These tables miss some clones; where compared with another copy, unresolved V genes account for less than half of the shortfall, and the remainder is unexplained. Clone size and the V and J calls come from that table; the DNA yielded D and trimming. The sample records about 900,000 clones, roughly a sixth of which are singletons. The top ten hold 0.02% to 0.025% of the sample.

What the work shows at the level of the full study, not this receptor alone: Type 1 diabetes patients showed a moderate but significant shortening of TCRB CDR3 length in all four CD4+ subsets. Naive, central memory and regulatory TCRB repertoires appeared more similar among patients than among healthy donors. Because small numbers of individuals were included in the HLA sub-analyses, any influence of HLA type on TCRB rearrangement was left unresolved. Because cDNA was sequenced instead of genomic DNA, activated cells with high expression could be over-represented, although the groups did not differ in activation or CD3 levels. PCR may preferentially amplify shorter templates, but because patient and control samples were amplified and corrected together, any resulting skew would affect both groups equally. At VDJ recombination sites, type 1 diabetes patients had fewer insertions and more deleted nucleotides, which implies abnormalities in thymic rearrangement.

A single peripheral blood draw of around 100 mL on average was collected from each donor into heparinised tubes. A BD FACSAria II and a panel including CD45RO, CCR7, CD25, CD127, CD95 and CD27 were used to sort naive, central memory, regulatory and stem cell-like memory CD4+ T cells. A purity above 95% was achieved for all sorted populations. PBMCs were separated immediately by Lymphoprep density gradient centrifugation and were stained directly, without being cultured. Samples were stained and sorted in pairs, with one healthy donor and one patient per experiment, so that batch effects were minimized. Sequenced: naive CD4+ T cells from blood. The sample's cell subset or site label, in plain terms: true naive CD4+ T cells. The receptor was derived from a woman under 30 in good health.

The CDR3 corresponds to CASSGNDSPGEQYF. The DNA sequence follows: TGTGCCAGCAGCGGGAATGACAGCCCGGGGGAGCAGTACTTC. The sequence joins TRBV2 to TRBJ2-7; the D call is tentative, TRBD1 or TRBD2, as each matches 5 bases. In the germline V gene, CDR1 corresponds to SNHLY and CDR2 to FYNNEI. V lost 6 bases and J lost 7 bases; the stretch between them is 19 bases long. From the cysteine up to the phenylalanine, the CDR3 has a length of 14 residues. The CDR3 DNA has 42 bases and is translated from base 1.